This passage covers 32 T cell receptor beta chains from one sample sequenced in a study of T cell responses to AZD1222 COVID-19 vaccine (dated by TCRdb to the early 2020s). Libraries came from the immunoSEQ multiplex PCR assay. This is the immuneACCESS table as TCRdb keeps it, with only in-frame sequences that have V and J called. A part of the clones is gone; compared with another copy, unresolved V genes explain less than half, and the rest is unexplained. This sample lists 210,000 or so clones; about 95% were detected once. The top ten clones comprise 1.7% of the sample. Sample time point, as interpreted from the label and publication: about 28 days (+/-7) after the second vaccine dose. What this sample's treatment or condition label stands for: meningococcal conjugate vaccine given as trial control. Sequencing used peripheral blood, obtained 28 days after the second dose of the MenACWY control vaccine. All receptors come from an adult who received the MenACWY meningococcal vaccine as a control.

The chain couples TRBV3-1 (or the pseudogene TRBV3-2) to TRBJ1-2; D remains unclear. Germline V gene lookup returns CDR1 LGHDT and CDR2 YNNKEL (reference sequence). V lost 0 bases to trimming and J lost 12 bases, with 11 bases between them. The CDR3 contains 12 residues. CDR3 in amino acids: CASSQDRSGHTF. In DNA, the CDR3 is TGTGCCAGCAGCCAAGATAGGAGTGGACACACCTTC.

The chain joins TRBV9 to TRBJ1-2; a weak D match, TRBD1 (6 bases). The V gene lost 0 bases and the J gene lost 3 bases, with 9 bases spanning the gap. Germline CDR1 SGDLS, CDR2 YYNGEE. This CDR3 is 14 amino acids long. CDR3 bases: TGTGCCAGCAGCGTAGAGGACAGTTACTATGGCTACACCTTC. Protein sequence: CASSVEDSYYGYTF.

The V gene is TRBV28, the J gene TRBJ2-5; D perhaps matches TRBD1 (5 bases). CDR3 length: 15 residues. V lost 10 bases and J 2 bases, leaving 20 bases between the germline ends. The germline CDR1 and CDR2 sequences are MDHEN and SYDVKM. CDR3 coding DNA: TGTGCCATCTCGCCTCCCCCAGGGTATCAAGAGACCCAGTACTTC. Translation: CAISPPPGYQETQYF.

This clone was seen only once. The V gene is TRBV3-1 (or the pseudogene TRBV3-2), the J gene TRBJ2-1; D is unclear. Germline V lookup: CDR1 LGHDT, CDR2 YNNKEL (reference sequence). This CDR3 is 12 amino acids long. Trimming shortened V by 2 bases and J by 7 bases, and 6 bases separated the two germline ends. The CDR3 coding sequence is TGTGCCAGCAGCCAAAATGATAATGAGCAGTTCTTC. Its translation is CASSQNDNEQFF.

For the CDR3, the DNA is TGTGCCAGCTCACCACGACAGGGGAAGAGCTACGAGCAGTACTTC. Residues: CASSPRQGKSYEQYF. The chain employs TRBV18 and TRBJ2-7, with TRBD1 identical over 8 bases. Per germline, CDR1 KGHSH and CDR2 LQKENI. The length of the CDR3 is 15 residues. The V gene end was trimmed by 1 base and the J gene end by 3 bases; junction bases not matched to a gene: 5.

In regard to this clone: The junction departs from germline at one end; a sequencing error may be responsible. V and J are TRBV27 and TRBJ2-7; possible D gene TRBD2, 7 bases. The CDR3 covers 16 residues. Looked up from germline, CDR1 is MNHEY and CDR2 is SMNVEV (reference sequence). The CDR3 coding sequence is TGTGCCAGCATTTTAGGGCGGGGGCGTAGCTCCTACGAGCAGTACTTC. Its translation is CASILGRGRSSYEQYF.

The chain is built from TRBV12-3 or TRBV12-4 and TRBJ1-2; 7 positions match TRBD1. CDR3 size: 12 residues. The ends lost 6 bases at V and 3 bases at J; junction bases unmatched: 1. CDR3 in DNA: TGTGCCAGCAGCCAGGGGGACTATGGCTACACCTTC. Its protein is CASSQGDYGYTF.

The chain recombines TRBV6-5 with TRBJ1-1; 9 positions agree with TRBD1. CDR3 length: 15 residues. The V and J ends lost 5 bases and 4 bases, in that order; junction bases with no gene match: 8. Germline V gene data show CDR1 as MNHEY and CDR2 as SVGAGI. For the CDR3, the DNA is TGTGCCAGCAGTCTCGACAGGGGGGGTAGCACTGAAGCTTTCTTT. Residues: CASSLDRGGSTEAFF.

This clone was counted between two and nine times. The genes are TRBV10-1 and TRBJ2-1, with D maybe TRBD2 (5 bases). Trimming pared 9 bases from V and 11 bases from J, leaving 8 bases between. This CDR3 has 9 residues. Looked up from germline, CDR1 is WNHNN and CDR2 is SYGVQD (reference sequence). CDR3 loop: CARGLQQFF. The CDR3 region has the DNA TGCGCCAGAGGACTGCAGCAGTTCTTC.

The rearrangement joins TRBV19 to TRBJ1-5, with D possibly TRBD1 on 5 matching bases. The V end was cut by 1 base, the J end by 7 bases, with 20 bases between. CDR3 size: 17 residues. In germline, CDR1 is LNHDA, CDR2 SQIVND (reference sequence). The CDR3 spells CASSIVGAGTSLQPQHF. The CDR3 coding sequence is TGTGCCAGTAGTATAGTCGGGGCGGGGACCTCGTTACAGCCCCAGCATTTT.

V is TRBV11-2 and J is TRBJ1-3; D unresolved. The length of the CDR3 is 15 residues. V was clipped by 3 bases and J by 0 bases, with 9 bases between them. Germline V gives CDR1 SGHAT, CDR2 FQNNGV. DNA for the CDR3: TGTGCCAGCAGCTTTGGCAGGAGCTCTGGAAACACCATATATTTT. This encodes CASSFGRSSGNTIYF.

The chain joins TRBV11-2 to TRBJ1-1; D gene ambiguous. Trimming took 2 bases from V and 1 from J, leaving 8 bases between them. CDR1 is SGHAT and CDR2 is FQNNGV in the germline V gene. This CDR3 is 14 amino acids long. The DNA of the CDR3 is TGTGCCAGCAGCTTACAACCGGGGAACACTGAAGCTTTCTTT. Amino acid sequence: CASSLQPGNTEAFF.

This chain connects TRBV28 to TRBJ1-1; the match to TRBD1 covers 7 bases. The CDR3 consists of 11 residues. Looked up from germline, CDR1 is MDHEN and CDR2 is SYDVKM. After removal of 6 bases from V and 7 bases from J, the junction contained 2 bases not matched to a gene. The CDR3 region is CASSRQGEAFF. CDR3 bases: TGTGCCAGCAGCAGACAGGGTGAAGCTTTCTTT.

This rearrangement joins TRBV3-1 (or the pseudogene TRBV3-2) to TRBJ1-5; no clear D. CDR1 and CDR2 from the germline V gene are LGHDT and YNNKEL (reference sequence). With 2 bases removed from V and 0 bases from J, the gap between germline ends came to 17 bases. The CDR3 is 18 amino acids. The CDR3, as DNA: TGTGCCAGCAGCCAACACGAAACCGACGGGTATAGCAATCAGCCCCAGCATTTT. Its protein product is CASSQHETDGYSNQPQHF.

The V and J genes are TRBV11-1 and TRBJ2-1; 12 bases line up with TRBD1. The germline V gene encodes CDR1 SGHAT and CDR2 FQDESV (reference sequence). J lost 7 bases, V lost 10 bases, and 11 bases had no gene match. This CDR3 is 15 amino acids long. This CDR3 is CAIALPGQGANEQFF. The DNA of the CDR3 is TGTGCCATTGCACTACCGGGACAGGGGGCAAATGAGCAGTTCTTC.

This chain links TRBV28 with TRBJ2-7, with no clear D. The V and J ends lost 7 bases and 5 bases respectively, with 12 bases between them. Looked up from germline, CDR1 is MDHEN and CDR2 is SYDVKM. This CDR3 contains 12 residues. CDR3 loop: CASTEARDEQYF. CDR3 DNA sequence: TGTGCCAGCACTGAAGCCCGGGACGAGCAGTACTTC.

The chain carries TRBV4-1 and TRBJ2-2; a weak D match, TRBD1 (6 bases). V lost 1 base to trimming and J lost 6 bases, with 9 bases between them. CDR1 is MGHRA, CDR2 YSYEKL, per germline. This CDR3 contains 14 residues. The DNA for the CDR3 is TGCGCCAGCAGCCAAGGTCAGGGGCCCGGGGAGCTGTTTTTT. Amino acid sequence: CASSQGQGPGELFF.

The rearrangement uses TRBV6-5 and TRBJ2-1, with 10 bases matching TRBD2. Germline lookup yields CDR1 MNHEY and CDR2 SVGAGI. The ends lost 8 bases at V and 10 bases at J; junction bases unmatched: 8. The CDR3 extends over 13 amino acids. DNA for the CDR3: TGTGCCAGCTCTAGCGGGAGTGTTAGCGAGCAGTTCTTC. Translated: CASSSGSVSEQFF.

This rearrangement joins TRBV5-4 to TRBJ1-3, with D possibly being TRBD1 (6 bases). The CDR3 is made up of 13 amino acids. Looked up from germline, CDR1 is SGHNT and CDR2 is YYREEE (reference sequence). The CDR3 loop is CAEPRGPGNTIYF. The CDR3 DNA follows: TGTGCTGAACCCAGGGGCCCTGGAAACACCATATATTTT.

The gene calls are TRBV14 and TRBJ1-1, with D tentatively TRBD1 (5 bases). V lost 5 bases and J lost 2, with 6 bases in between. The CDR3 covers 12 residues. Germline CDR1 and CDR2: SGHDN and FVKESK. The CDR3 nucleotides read TGTGCCAGCAGCAGGGGAAACACTGAAGCTTTCTTT. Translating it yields CASSRGNTEAFF. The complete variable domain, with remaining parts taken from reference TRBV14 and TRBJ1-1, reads EAGVTQFPSHSVIEKGQTVTLRCDPISGHDNLYWYRRVMGKEIKFLLHFVKESKQDESGMPNNRFLAERTGGTYSTLKVQPAELEDSGVYFCASSRGNTEAFFGQGTRLTVV.

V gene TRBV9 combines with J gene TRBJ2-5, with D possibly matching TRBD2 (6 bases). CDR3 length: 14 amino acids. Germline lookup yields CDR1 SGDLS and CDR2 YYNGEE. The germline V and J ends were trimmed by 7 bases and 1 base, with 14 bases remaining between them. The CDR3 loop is CASSTGLTQETQYF. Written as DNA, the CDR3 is TGTGCCAGCTCTACGGGACTCACCCAAGAGACCCAGTACTTC.

The CDR3 loop is CASSKRGLAGDTEQFF. Here the CDR3 DNA reads TGTGCCAGCAGCAAACGGGGACTAGCGGGAGACACGGAGCAGTTCTTC. The rearrangement links TRBV7-8 to TRBJ2-1, with 14 bases aligning to TRBD2. This CDR3 has 16 amino acids. Germline-derived CDR1 and CDR2 are SGHVS and FQNEAQ. V shed 5 bases, J shed 10 bases, and the junction held 10 bases outside the gene matches.

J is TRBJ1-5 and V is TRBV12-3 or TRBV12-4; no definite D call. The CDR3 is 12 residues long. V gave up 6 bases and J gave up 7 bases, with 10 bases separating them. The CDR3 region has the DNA TGTGCCAGCAGCCCTCCGCGCCAGCCCCAGCATTTT. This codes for CASSPPRQPQHF.

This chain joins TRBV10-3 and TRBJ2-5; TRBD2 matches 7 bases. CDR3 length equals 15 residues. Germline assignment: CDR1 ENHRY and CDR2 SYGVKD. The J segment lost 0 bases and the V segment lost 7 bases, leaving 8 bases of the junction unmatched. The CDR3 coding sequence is TGTGCCATCAAGGGTTCGGGGGGAAACCAAGAGACCCAGTACTTC. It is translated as CAIKGSGGNQETQYF.

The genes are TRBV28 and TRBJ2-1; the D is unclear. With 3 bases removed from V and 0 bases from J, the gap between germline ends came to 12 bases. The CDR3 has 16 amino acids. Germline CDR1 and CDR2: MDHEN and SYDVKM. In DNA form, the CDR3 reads TGTGCCAGCAGTTTGGTGGCAGGAAGCTCCTACAATGAGCAGTTCTTC. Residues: CASSLVAGSSYNEQFF.

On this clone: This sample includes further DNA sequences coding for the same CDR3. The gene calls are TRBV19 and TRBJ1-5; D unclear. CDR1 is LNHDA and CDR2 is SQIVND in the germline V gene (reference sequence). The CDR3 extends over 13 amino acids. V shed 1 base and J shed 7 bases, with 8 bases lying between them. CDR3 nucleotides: TGTGCCAGTAGTATAGTTCCCAACCAGCCCCAGCATTTT. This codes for CASSIVPNQPQHF.

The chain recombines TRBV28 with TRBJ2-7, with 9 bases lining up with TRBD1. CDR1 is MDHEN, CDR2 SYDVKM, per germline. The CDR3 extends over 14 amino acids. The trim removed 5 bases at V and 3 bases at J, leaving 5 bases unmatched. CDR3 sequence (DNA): TGTGCCAGCAGTCCCACAGGGGGCATCTACGAGCAGTACTTC. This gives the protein CASSPTGGIYEQYF.

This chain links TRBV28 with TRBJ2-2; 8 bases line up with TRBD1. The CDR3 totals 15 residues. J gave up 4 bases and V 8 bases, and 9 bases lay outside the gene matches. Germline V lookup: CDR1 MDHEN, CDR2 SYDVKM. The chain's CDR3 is CASQAGGAVTGELFF. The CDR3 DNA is TGTGCCAGCCAAGCAGGGGGCGCCGTCACCGGGGAGCTGTTTTTT.

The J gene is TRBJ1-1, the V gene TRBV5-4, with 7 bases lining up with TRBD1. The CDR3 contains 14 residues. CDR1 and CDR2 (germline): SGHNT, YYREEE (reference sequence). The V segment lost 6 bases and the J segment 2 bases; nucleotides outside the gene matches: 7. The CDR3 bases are TGTGCCAGCACCTACAGGGGAGGCAACACTGAAGCTTTCTTT. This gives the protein CASTYRGGNTEAFF.

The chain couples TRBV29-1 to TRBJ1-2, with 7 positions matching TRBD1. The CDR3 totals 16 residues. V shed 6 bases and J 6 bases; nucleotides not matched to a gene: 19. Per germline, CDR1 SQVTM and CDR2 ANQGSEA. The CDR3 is CSVGRDSGNIGDGYTF. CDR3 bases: TGCAGCGTCGGAAGGGACAGTGGGAATATCGGTGATGGCTACACCTTC.

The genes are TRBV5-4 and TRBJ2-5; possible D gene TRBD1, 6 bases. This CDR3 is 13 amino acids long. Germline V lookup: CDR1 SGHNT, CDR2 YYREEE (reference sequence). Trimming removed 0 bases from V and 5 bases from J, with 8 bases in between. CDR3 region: CASSLDRVETQYF. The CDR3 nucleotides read TGTGCCAGCAGCTTGGACAGGGTTGAGACCCAGTACTTC.

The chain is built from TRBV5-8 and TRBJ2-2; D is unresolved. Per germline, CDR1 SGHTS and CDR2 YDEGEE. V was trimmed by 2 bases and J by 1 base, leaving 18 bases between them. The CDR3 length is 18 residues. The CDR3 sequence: CASSFGYGDSLNTGELFF. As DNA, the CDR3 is TGTGCCAGCAGCTTTGGGTATGGAGACTCCTTGAACACCGGGGAGCTGTTTTTT.